Each of the 21 T cell receptor beta chains below was sequenced from the same sample in a study of T cell responses to AZD1222 COVID-19 vaccine. This table comes from immunoSEQ multiplex PCR, and its TCRdb copy is limited to in-frame clones, with some not included. Of 130,000 or so clones in the sample, approximately 90% were seen once. The material was peripheral blood, obtained 28 days after the second AZD1222 dose. The source is an adult who received the AZD1222 COVID-19 vaccine.

The chain combines TRBV19 with TRBJ2-7; the D is unclear. With 10 bases removed from V and 5 bases from J, the gap between germline ends came to 27 bases. This CDR3 has 16 amino acids. Germline CDR1 LNHDA, CDR2 SQIVND (reference sequence). The CDR3 DNA is TGTGCCAACCCGAGTAGAGACGGGCTGCTAAGGCACGAGCAGTACTTC. Amino acids: CANPSRDGLLRHEQYF.

V is TRBV7-8 and J is TRBJ1-5; 10 nucleotides line up with TRBD1. Germline CDR1 is SGHVS and CDR2 is FQNEAQ. The CDR3 contains 17 residues. After removal of 3 bases from V and 0 bases from J, the junction contained 5 bases not matched to a gene. The CDR3 nucleotides read TGTGCCAGCAGCTTCGGGACAGGGGCCTATAGCAATCAGCCCCAGCATTTT. Protein sequence: CASSFGTGAYSNQPQHF.

The chain employs TRBV15 and TRBJ2-7, with 9 nucleotides matching TRBD2. The V gene end was trimmed by 0 bases and the J gene end by 3 bases; junction bases not matched to a gene: 3. Per germline, CDR1 LNHNV and CDR2 YYDKDF (reference sequence). The CDR3 extends over 15 amino acids. In DNA form, the CDR3 reads TGTGCCACCAGCAGAGATAGCGGGAGAGGCTACGAGCAGTACTTC. Its protein is CATSRDSGRGYEQYF.

V gene TRBV6-5 combines with J gene TRBJ1-1, with D perhaps matching TRBD1 (5 bases). V was trimmed by 10 bases and J by 3 bases, leaving 15 bases between them. The germline V gene has CDR1 MNHEY and CDR2 SVGAGI. This CDR3 contains 13 residues. CDR3: CATARRGDTEAFF. The DNA of the CDR3 is TGTGCCACCGCCCGGAGGGGAGACACTGAAGCTTTCTTT.

V and J are TRBV29-1 and TRBJ1-1; 8 nucleotides align to TRBD1. Per germline, CDR1 SQVTM and CDR2 ANQGSEA. With V trimmed by 1 base and J by 10 bases, 11 bases remained unmatched. The CDR3 runs to 14 residues. The DNA of the CDR3 is TGCAGCGTTGAAGGCAGCGTTAGGACAGGGACAGCTTTCTTT. Translation gives CSVEGSVRTGTAFF.

The V gene is TRBV4-1, the J gene TRBJ2-3; 7 positions agree with TRBD1. The germline V gene has CDR1 MGHRA and CDR2 YSYEKL. V gave up 2 bases and J gave up 1 base; unmatched junction bases: 9. The CDR3 sequence is 17 residues long. For the CDR3, the DNA is TGCGCCAGCAGCCAAAATCGGGACAGTCTTCGCACAGATACGCAGTATTTT. Translating it yields CASSQNRDSLRTDTQYF.

The count of this clone is one. CDR3: CASSSRTGNVETQYF. The CDR3, as DNA: TGTGCCAGCAGCTCCCGAACAGGGAATGTAGAGACCCAGTACTTC. The chain is built from TRBV7-9 and TRBJ2-5; maybe TRBD1 (6 bases). The germline V and J ends were trimmed by 4 bases and 4 bases, with 16 bases remaining between them. Germline CDR1 SEHNR, CDR2 FQNEAQ (reference sequence). This CDR3 comprises 15 residues.

This sequence joins TRBV5-6 and TRBJ2-3, with TRBD2 matching over 12 bases. Germline assignment: CDR1 SGHDT and CDR2 YYEEEE. Germline trimming cut 3 bases from V and 3 bases from J; bases unmatched to any gene: 11. The CDR3 is 18 amino acids. Here the CDR3 DNA reads TGTGCCAGCAGCTCAGGACTAGCGGGGTACCGCCAGACAGATACGCAGTATTTT. It is translated as CASSSGLAGYRQTDTQYF.

The chain couples TRBV20-1 to TRBJ2-1, with 8 bases that match TRBD1. Germline loops: CDR1 DFQATT, CDR2 SNEGSKA (reference sequence). The CDR3 covers 11 residues. V trimming: 6 bases; J trimming: 14 bases; junction bases outside the gene matches: 9. CDR3 sequence reads: CSAPWTGQEFF. The CDR3 DNA reads TGCAGTGCCCCCTGGACAGGGCAGGAGTTCTTC.

J is TRBJ2-7 and V is TRBV11-2, with 11 bases fitting TRBD2. The CDR3 extends over 16 amino acids. Germline CDR1 reads SGHAT; CDR2 reads FQNNGV. V trimming: 6 bases; J trimming: 3 bases; junction bases outside the gene matches: 10. The DNA for the CDR3 is TGTGCCAGCAGGTCCCAGTCCCTAGCGGGGGGCTACGAGCAGTACTTC. It yields the protein CASRSQSLAGGYEQYF. The full variable domain, in which reference TRBV11-2 and TRBJ2-7 provide the parts outside the CDR3, is EAGVAQSPRYKIIEKRQSVAFWCNPISGHATLYWYQQILGQGPKLLIQFQNNGVVDDSQLPKDRFSAERLKGVDSTLKIQPAKLEDSAVYLCASRSQSLAGGYEQYFGPGTRLTVT.

This chain uses TRBV13 with TRBJ2-2, with 9 positions matching TRBD1. The V gene's germline CDR1 is PRHDT and CDR2 FYEKMQ (reference sequence). V shed 6 bases and J 4 bases; nucleotides not matched to a gene: 6. The CDR3 length is 15 residues. The CDR3, as DNA: TGTGCCAGCAGTTCACAGGGGGCCGGCACCGGGGAGCTGTTTTTT. This sequence encodes CASSSQGAGTGELFF.

The chain employs TRBV27 and TRBJ1-5, with D unresolved. CDR3 size: 14 residues. With 2 bases removed from V and 3 bases from J, the gap between germline ends came to 8 bases. Looked up from germline, CDR1 is MNHEY and CDR2 is SMNVEV (reference sequence). The CDR3 DNA is TGTGCCAGCAGTTTAGGAAGGGTCAATCAGCCCCAGCATTTT. Encoded protein: CASSLGRVNQPQHF.

In this sample, this clone turned up a few times. V usage is TRBV2 and J usage is TRBJ2-7, with D possibly called TRBD1 or TRBD2 (5 bases each). In germline, CDR1 is SNHLY, CDR2 FYNNEI. The length of the CDR3 is 13 residues. Trimming cost V 6 bases and J 3 bases, with 12 bases left between them. The CDR3 nucleotides read TGTGCCAGCAGCCGGGACCCTCGCTACGAGCAGTACTTC. Encoded protein: CASSRDPRYEQYF. Supplemented by reference TRBV2 and TRBJ2-7, the full variable domain reads EPEVTQTPSHQVTQMGQEVILRCVPISNHLYFYWYRQILGQKVEFLVSFYNNEISEKSEIFDDQFSVERPDGSNFTLKIRSTKLEDSAMYFCASSRDPRYEQYFGPGTRLTVT.

This clone came up a few times. In DNA, the CDR3 is TGCGCCAGCAGCCAACACCCGATTGGGACAGCTAACTATAATTCACCCCTCCACTTT. It translates to CASSQHPIGTANYNSPLHF. This chain uses TRBV4-3 with TRBJ1-6, with 7 bases that match TRBD1. The CDR3 is made up of 19 amino acids. J gave up 3 bases and V 2 bases, and 13 bases lay outside the gene matches. Germline V gene lookup returns CDR1 LGHNA and CDR2 YSLEER.

This chain uses TRBV4-3 with TRBJ2-3, with 10 bases lining up with TRBD2. The CDR3 is 16 amino acids. V lost 0 bases to trimming and J lost 5 bases; unmatched junction nucleotides: 5. The V gene's germline CDR1 is LGHNA and CDR2 YSLEER. The CDR3 region is CASSQESGGALDTQYF. CDR3 nucleotides: TGCGCCAGCAGCCAAGAAAGCGGGGGGGCCTTAGATACGCAGTATTTT.

The chain employs TRBV2 and TRBJ1-2; D is perhaps TRBD1 (5 bases). Germline values: CDR1 SNHLY, CDR2 FYNNEI. The CDR3 sequence is 14 residues long. Trimming pared 6 bases from V and 6 bases from J, leaving 17 bases between. The CDR3 DNA reads as TGTGCCAGCAGCCCCGGATTGGGGGTGCATGGCTACACCTTC. It encodes CASSPGLGVHGYTF.

J is TRBJ2-1 and V is TRBV5-4; 7 bases align to TRBD2. There are 15 residues in the CDR3. Germline V lookup: CDR1 SGHNT, CDR2 YYREEE (reference sequence). The V gene end was trimmed by 0 bases and the J gene end by 5 bases; junction bases not matched to a gene: 5. CDR3: CASSLGGTTDNEQFF. The CDR3 nucleotides are TGTGCCAGCAGCTTGGGGGGGACTACTGACAATGAGCAGTTCTTC.

The V gene is TRBV28, the J gene TRBJ2-7, with D perhaps matching TRBD2 (5 bases). This CDR3 spans 13 amino acids. Trimming cost V 10 bases and J 3 bases, with 16 bases left between them. Germline-derived CDR1 and CDR2 are MDHEN and SYDVKM. CDR3 nucleotide sequence: TGTGCCACCGCTCTTCGGACTGTCTACGAGCAGTACTTC. Translation: CATALRTVYEQYF.

This clone was observed a single time. The genes are TRBV3-1 (or the pseudogene TRBV3-2) and TRBJ2-7; no definite D call. This CDR3 spans 13 amino acids. V shed 0 bases and J shed 9 bases, with 12 bases lying between them. Germline V gives CDR1 LGHDT, CDR2 YNNKEL (reference sequence). CDR3 sequence (DNA): TGTGCCAGCAGCCAAGAGGACGGCGCGCGGCAGTACTTC. It is translated as CASSQEDGARQYF.

The chain couples TRBV5-1 to TRBJ2-1; a weak D match, TRBD1 (5 bases). The CDR3 covers 15 residues. The ends were cut back, 4 bases at V and 5 bases at J, with 16 bases in the middle. CDR1 is SGHRS, CDR2 YFSETQ, per germline. The CDR3 region is CASSQEGVTHNEQFF. As DNA, the CDR3 is TGCGCCAGCAGCCAAGAAGGGGTAACTCACAATGAGCAGTTCTTC.

V gene TRBV25-1 combines with J gene TRBJ2-7; unclear D gene. V was shortened by 1 base and J by 12 bases, with 10 bases between the two germline ends. Germline assignment: CDR1 MGHDK and CDR2 SYGVNS. The CDR3 totals 11 residues. The CDR3 loop reads CASSESIGWYF. The CDR3, as DNA: TGTGCCAGCAGTGAATCTATAGGGTGGTACTTC.